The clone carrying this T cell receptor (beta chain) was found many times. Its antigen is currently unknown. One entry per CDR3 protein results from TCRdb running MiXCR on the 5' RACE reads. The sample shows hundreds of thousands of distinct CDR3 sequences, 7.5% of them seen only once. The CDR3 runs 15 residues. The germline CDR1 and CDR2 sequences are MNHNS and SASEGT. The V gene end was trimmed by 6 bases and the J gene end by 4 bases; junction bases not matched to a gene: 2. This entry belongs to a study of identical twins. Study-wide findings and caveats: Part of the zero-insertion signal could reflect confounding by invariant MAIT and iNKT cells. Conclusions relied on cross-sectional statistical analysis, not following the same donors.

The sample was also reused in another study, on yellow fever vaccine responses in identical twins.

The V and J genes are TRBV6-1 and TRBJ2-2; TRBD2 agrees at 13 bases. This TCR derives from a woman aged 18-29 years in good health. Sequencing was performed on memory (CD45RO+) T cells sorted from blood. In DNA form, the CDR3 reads TGTGCCAGCAGGGGACTAGCGGGACGCACCGGGGAGCTGTTTTTT. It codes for CASRGLAGRTGELFF.